What follows is one TCR beta chain and its context. This entry belongs to a study of T cell responses to AZD1222 COVID-19 vaccine. J was trimmed by 0 bases and V by 8 bases; bases with no gene match: 9. Germline CDR1 and CDR2: LNHDA and SQIVND (reference sequence). The CDR3 runs 16 residues. Only in-frame clones appear in the TCRdb table, and some are missing; sequencing was by immunoSEQ multiplex PCR. The table has approximately 180,000 clones, 85% to 90% seen once; the top ten hold about 1.5%. The rearrangement links TRBV19 to TRBJ2-2; 7 positions match TRBD2. The origin of this receptor is an adult in good health. The sample consisted of peripheral blood, taken on day 0 of AZD1222 vaccination. The CDR3 here is CASQPTGGPNTGELFF. CDR3 in DNA: TGTGCCAGTCAACCAACGGGGGGTCCGAACACCGGGGAGCTGTTTTTT.